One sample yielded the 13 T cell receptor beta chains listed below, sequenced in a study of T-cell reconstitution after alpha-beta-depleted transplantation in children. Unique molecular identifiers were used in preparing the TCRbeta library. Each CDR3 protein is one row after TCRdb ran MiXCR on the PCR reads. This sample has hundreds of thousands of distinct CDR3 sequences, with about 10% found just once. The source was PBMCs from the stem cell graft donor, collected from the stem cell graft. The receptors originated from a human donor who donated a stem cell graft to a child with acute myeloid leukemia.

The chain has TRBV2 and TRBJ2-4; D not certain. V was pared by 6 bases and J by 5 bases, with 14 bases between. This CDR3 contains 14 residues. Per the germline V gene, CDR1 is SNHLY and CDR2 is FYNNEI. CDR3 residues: CASSPGTAQNIQYF. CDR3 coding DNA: TGTGCCAGCAGCCCCGGTACGGCCCAAAACATTCAGTACTTC.

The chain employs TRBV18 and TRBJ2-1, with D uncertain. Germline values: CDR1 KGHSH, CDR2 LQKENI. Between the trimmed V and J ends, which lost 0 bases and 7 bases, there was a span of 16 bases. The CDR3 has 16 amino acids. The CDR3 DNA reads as TGTGCCAGCTCACCACCCGTCGCCCCTGGCTTGAATGAGCAGTTCTTC. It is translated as CASSPPVAPGLNEQFF.

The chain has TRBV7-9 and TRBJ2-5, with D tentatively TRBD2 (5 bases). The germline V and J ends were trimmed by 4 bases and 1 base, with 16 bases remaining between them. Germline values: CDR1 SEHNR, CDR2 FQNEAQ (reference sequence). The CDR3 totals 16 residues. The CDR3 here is CASSSATFAGQETQYF. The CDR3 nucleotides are TGTGCCAGCAGCTCCGCAACCTTTGCGGGCCAAGAGACCCAGTACTTC.

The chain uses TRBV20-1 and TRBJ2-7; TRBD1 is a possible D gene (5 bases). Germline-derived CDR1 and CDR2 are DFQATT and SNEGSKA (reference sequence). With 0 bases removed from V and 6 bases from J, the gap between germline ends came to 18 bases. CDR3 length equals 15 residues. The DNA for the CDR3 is TGCAGTGCTAGAGATCCAGGGAACCTCAGAGGCGAGCAGTACTTC. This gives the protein CSARDPGNLRGEQYF.

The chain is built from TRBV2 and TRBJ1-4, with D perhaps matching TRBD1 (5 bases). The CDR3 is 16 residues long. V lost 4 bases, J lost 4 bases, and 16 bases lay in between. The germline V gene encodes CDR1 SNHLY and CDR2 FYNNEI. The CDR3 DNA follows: TGTGCCAGCAGTGCCGCCCGGGACGGATTTAATGAAAAACTGTTTTTT. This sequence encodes CASSAARDGFNEKLFF.

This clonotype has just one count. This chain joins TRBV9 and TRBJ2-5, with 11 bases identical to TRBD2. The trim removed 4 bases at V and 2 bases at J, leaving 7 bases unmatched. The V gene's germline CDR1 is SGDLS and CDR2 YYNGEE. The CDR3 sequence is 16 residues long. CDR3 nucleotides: TGTGCCAGCAGCTTGGGACTAGCGGAGAGGCAAGAGACCCAGTACTTC. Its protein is CASSLGLAERQETQYF.

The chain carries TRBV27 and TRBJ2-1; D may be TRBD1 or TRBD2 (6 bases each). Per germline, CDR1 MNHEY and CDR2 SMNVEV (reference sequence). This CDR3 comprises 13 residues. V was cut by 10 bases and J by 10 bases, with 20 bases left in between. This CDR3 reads CATFSSQGREQFF. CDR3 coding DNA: TGTGCCACCTTCTCCTCCCAGGGGAGGGAGCAGTTCTTC.

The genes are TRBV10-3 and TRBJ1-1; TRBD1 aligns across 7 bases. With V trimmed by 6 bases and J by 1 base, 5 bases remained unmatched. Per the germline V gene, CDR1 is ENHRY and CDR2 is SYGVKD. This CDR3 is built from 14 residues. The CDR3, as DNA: TGTGCCATCAGAGACACAGGGGAGAACACTGAAGCTTTCTTT. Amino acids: CAIRDTGENTEAFF.

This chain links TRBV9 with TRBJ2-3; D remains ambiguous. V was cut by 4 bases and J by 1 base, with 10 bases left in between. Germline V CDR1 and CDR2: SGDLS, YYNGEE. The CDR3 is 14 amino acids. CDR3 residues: CASSYEGRTDTQYF. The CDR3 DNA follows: TGTGCCAGCAGCTATGAAGGTCGCACAGATACGCAGTATTTT.

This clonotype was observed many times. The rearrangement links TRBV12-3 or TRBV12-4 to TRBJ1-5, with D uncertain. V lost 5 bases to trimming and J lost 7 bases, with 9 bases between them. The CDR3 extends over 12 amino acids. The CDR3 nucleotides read TGTGCCAGCAGTCCCTCAGGACAGCCCCAGCATTTT. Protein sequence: CASSPSGQPQHF.

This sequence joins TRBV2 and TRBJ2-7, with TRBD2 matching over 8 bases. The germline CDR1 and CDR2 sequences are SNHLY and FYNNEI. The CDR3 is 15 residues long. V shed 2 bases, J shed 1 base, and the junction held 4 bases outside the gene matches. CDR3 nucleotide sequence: TGTGCCAGCAGTGAACCAGCGGGAGTGTCCTACGAGCAGTACTTC. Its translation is CASSEPAGVSYEQYF.

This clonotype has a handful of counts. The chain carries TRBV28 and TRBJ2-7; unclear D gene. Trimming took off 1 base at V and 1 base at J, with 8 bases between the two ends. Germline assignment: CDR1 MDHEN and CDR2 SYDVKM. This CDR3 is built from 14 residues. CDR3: CASSLYDGSYEQYF. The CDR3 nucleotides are TGTGCCAGCAGTTTATATGACGGATCCTACGAGCAGTACTTC.

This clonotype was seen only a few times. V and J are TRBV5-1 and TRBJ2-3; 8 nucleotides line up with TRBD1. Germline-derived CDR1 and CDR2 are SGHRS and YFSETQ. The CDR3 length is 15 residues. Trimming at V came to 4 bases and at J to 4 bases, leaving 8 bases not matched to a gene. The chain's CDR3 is CASSIGQGGADTQYF. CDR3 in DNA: TGCGCCAGCAGCATCGGACAGGGAGGCGCAGATACGCAGTATTTT.